This passage covers 25 T cell receptor beta chains from one sample sequenced in a study of OX40 agonist ivuxolimab in advanced cancers. The assay was immunoSEQ multiplex PCR, and TCRdb's table has in-frame clones only and misses some. The sample yields 50,000 or so clones, around 93% seen once. The specimen was CD4+ or CD8+ T cells sorted from blood, collected in a trial of the OX40 agonist ivuxolimab. These receptors came from an adult with an advanced solid tumor such as melanoma, head and neck, liver or kidney cancer.

The V gene is TRBV6-6, the J gene TRBJ1-2, with 8 bases that match TRBD1. CDR1 MNHNY and CDR2 SVGAGI come from the germline V gene (reference sequence). CDR3 length: 15 amino acids. V lost 7 bases, J lost 4 bases, and 11 bases stayed unmatched. CDR3 sequence (DNA): TGTGCCAGCAATGGTCTCTCCGGACAGGGCTATGGCTACACCTTC. Translating gives CASNGLSGQGYGYTF.

V usage is TRBV7-3 and J usage is TRBJ1-1; 8 bases match TRBD1. V lost 5 bases, J lost 1 base, and 6 bases stayed unmatched. CDR3 length: 15 amino acids. CDR1 SGHTA and CDR2 FQGTGA come from the germline V gene. This chain's CDR3 is CASSIGTGKNTEAFF. The CDR3 coding sequence is TGTGCCAGCAGCATAGGGACAGGAAAGAACACTGAAGCTTTCTTT.

This clone was seen once. The chain carries TRBV6-5 and TRBJ1-5, with D unclear. The length of the CDR3 is 15 residues. The germline V gene encodes CDR1 MNHEY and CDR2 SVGAGI. Trimming stripped 0 bases from V and 0 bases from J, with 6 bases between. The CDR3 sequence: CASSYSLDSNQPQHF. The DNA for the CDR3 is TGTGCCAGCAGTTACTCATTGGATAGCAATCAGCCCCAGCATTTT.

The CDR3 region is CASSLVGNEQFF. Written as DNA, the CDR3 is TGTGCCAGCAGCTTAGTCGGGAATGAGCAGTTCTTC. This rearrangement joins TRBV7-9 to TRBJ2-1; D gene ambiguous. The CDR3 extends over 12 amino acids. V dropped 1 base and J dropped 7 bases, with 5 bases sitting between them. The germline V gene encodes CDR1 SEHNR and CDR2 FQNEAQ (reference sequence). Full variable domain (missing parts from reference TRBV7-9 and TRBJ2-1): DTGVSQNPRHKITKRGQNVTFRCDPISEHNRLYWYRQTLGQGPEFLTYFQNEAQLEKSRLLSDRFSAERPKGSFSTLEIQRTEQGDSAMYLCASSLVGNEQFFGPGTRLTVL.

V and J are TRBV5-8 and TRBJ2-5, with 14 positions matching TRBD2. The J segment lost 2 bases and the V segment lost 4 bases, leaving 10 bases of the junction unmatched. The CDR3 spans 18 residues. Germline loops: CDR1 SGHTS, CDR2 YDEGEE. CDR3 DNA sequence: TGTGCCAGCAGCCCCGGACTAGCGGGGGGTCCTAGTCAAGAGACCCAGTACTTC. Its protein product is CASSPGLAGGPSQETQYF.

The chain joins TRBV30 to TRBJ2-7; TRBD2 agrees at 9 bases. Germline-derived CDR1 and CDR2 are GTSNPN and SVGIG (reference sequence). The trim removed 1 base at V and 2 bases at J, leaving 6 bases unmatched. This CDR3 region has 15 residues. The CDR3 nucleotides are TGTGCCTGGAGTGATCCGGGACTAGCTCCCTACGAGCAGTACTTC. It translates to CAWSDPGLAPYEQYF.

The V gene is TRBV27, the J gene TRBJ2-7; 9 nucleotides agree with TRBD2. The CDR3 consists of 16 residues. V lost 0 bases, J lost 5 bases, and 8 bases stayed unmatched. The V gene's germline CDR1 is MNHEY and CDR2 SMNVEV (reference sequence). The CDR3, as DNA: TGTGCCAGCAGTTTATCGCCCCGGGGACTAGCCCACGAGCAGTACTTC. Translation: CASSLSPRGLAHEQYF.

This chain connects TRBV19 to TRBJ2-1; D gene unclear. Germline loops: CDR1 LNHDA, CDR2 SQIVND (reference sequence). Trimming cost V 3 bases and J 0 bases, with 6 bases left between them. This CDR3 has 14 residues. The CDR3 region is CASSIPSSYNEQFF. For the CDR3, the DNA is TGTGCCAGTAGTATCCCGAGCTCCTACAATGAGCAGTTCTTC.

CDR3 region: CASSIGQGDEQYF. CDR3 nucleotide sequence: TGTGCCAGTAGTATTGGACAGGGCGACGAGCAGTACTTC. V is TRBV19 and J is TRBJ2-5, with 8 positions matching TRBD1. With the DNA end fitting TRBJ2-7 better, the J assignment may be wrong. The CDR3 has 13 residues. The germline gives CDR1 LNHDA, CDR2 SQIVND (reference sequence).

This rearrangement joins TRBV2 to TRBJ2-2; 8 nucleotides line up with TRBD1. The CDR3 consists of 16 residues. Unmatched junction bases numbered 8, after V lost 2 bases and J lost 6 bases. Germline V gene sequence: CDR1 SNHLY, CDR2 FYNNEI. The CDR3 reads CASSERLGQVAGELFF. The CDR3 nucleotides read TGTGCCAGCAGTGAACGATTGGGACAGGTGGCCGGGGAGCTGTTTTTT.

The V call is TRBV9, the J call TRBJ1-2, with D hard to call. The CDR3 is made up of 15 amino acids. CDR1 and CDR2 (germline): SGDLS, YYNGEE. V lost 0 bases and J 2 bases, leaving 11 bases between the germline ends. CDR3 bases: TGTGCCAGCAGCGTAGGAAACCGAATGAACTATGGCTACACCTTC. Amino acids: CASSVGNRMNYGYTF.

The chain combines TRBV7-9 with TRBJ1-6; D is undetermined. Trimming took off 1 base at V and 4 bases at J, with 8 bases between the two ends. The CDR3 has 15 residues. Per the germline V gene, CDR1 is SEHNR and CDR2 is FQNEAQ (reference sequence). CDR3 DNA sequence: TGTGCCAGCAGCTTAGTTGGGATGTATAATTCACCCCTCCACTTT. Its translation is CASSLVGMYNSPLHF.

The J gene is TRBJ1-1, the V gene TRBV4-3, with no clear D. V gave up 1 base and J gave up 3 bases, with 12 bases separating them. Germline loops: CDR1 LGHNA, CDR2 YSLEER. The length of the CDR3 is 15 residues. The CDR3 DNA sequence: TGCGCCAGCAGCCAAGTACTCAGTGGAGACACTGAAGCTTTCTTT. This encodes CASSQVLSGDTEAFF.

The chain has TRBV6-5 and TRBJ1-5; tentatively, D is TRBD1 (5 bases). V lost 0 bases, J lost 3 bases, and 6 bases lay in between. Germline assignment: CDR1 MNHEY and CDR2 SVGAGI. The CDR3 covers 14 residues. The CDR3 protein is CASSYSGANQPQHF. In DNA form, the CDR3 reads TGTGCCAGCAGTTACTCCGGGGCCAATCAGCCCCAGCATTTT.

The chain links TRBV29-1 to TRBJ1-1, with D maybe TRBD1 (5 bases). Germline CDR1 is SQVTM and CDR2 is ANQGSEA. Trimming removed 4 bases at V and 6 bases at J, with 18 bases between. The CDR3 spans 14 residues. As DNA, the CDR3 is TGCAGCGTTGGGTTGGGTGGGGGTGACTCTGAAGCTTTCTTT. Its protein product is CSVGLGGGDSEAFF.

The V gene is TRBV4-3, the J gene TRBJ2-1; 9 nucleotides align to TRBD2. Germline V gene sequence: CDR1 LGHNA, CDR2 YSLEER. The length of the CDR3 is 14 residues. With V trimmed by 3 bases and J by 8 bases, 5 bases remained unmatched. CDR3 bases: TGCGCCAGCAGCCAGCTAGCGGGATTTTATGAGCAGTTCTTC. As protein: CASSQLAGFYEQFF.

The rearrangement uses TRBV5-1 and TRBJ2-1; no clear D gene. V lost 1 base and J 7 bases, leaving 12 bases between the germline ends. The CDR3 has 14 amino acids. Per the germline V gene, CDR1 is SGHRS and CDR2 is YFSETQ. The CDR3 coding sequence is TGCGCCAGCAGCTTGCGGGTTAGTTTGAATGAGCAGTTCTTC. Encoded protein: CASSLRVSLNEQFF.

The chain combines TRBV6-6 with TRBJ1-2; D remains unclear. V dropped 6 bases and J dropped 2 bases, with 10 bases sitting between them. Per the germline V gene, CDR1 is MNHNY and CDR2 is SVGAGI (reference sequence). The CDR3 runs 13 residues. This CDR3 is CASSATDNYGYTF. The DNA for the CDR3 is TGTGCCAGCAGCGCGACTGACAACTATGGCTACACCTTC.

CDR3 in amino acids: CAWSVGAGYNEQFF. In DNA, the CDR3 is TGTGCCTGGAGTGTAGGAGCGGGATACAATGAGCAGTTCTTC. The genes are TRBV30 and TRBJ2-1, with 7 positions matching TRBD2. V was pared by 0 bases and J by 4 bases, with 3 bases of the junction left unmatched. The CDR3 totals 14 residues. Germline-derived CDR1 and CDR2 are GTSNPN and SVGIG (reference sequence).

The gene calls are TRBV19 and TRBJ1-1; D uncertain. V gave up 7 bases and J gave up 5 bases, with 17 bases separating them. The germline gives CDR1 LNHDA, CDR2 SQIVND (reference sequence). The CDR3 extends over 14 amino acids. The CDR3 nucleotides read TGTGCCAGTATTATCGGGCGGGGAGGAACTGAAGCTTTCTTT. Translated: CASIIGRGGTEAFF.

J is TRBJ2-3 and V is TRBV4-3; D tentatively fits TRBD1 or TRBD2 (5 bases each). Germline CDR1 reads LGHNA; CDR2 reads YSLEER. The CDR3 is 15 amino acids. V lost 0 bases to trimming and J lost 1 base, with 8 bases between them. CDR3 sequence: CASSQELGGTDTQYF. DNA for the CDR3: TGCGCCAGCAGCCAAGAGCTGGGGGGCACAGATACGCAGTATTTT.

This clone was seen a single time. The V call is TRBV5-1, the J call TRBJ2-1; D is perhaps TRBD1 or TRBD2 (5 bases each). The CDR3 has 15 residues. Trimming stripped 0 bases from V and 2 bases from J, with 9 bases between. Germline lookup yields CDR1 SGHRS and CDR2 YFSETQ. CDR3 coding DNA: TGCGCCAGCAGCTTGGGAGTGGGGGCCTACAATGAGCAGTTCTTC. It specifies CASSLGVGAYNEQFF.

In its sample, this clone was seen a few times. The chain employs TRBV11-3 and TRBJ1-5; tentatively, D is TRBD1 (6 bases). Deletions cut 0 bases from V and 6 bases from J, with 12 bases between. Germline lookup yields CDR1 SGHNT and CDR2 YENEEA. The CDR3 consists of 15 residues. The CDR3 is CASSLDPKGGQPQHF. The CDR3 nucleotides are TGTGCCAGCAGCTTAGATCCGAAAGGGGGTCAGCCCCAGCATTTT.

This clone was seen only once. DNA of the CDR3: TGCGCCAGCAGCCAAGATCGATTATTGCAGTTCTTC. Amino acids: CASSQDRLLQFF. The V and J genes are TRBV4-1 and TRBJ2-1; no clear D gene. Trimming pared 0 bases from V and 12 bases from J, leaving 9 bases between. This CDR3 is 12 amino acids long. Germline V gene sequence: CDR1 MGHRA, CDR2 YSYEKL.

The chain carries TRBV30 and TRBJ2-2; 8 bases are a match to TRBD2. This CDR3 is 18 amino acids long. V shed 3 bases, J shed 0 bases, and the junction held 12 bases outside the gene matches. Looked up from germline, CDR1 is GTSNPN and CDR2 is SVGIG (reference sequence). The CDR3 bases are TGTGCCTGGAGCCCAGTACTAGCGGATATCGCGAACACCGGGGAGCTGTTTTTT. Protein product: CAWSPVLADIANTGELFF.